What follows are 16 T cell receptor beta chains derived from one specimen sequenced in a study of cytomegalovirus exposure and HLA in healthy donors. The assay was immunoSEQ multiplex PCR, and TCRdb's table has in-frame clones only and misses some. This sample has 80,000 to 100,000 clones, with roughly 85% found just once. The sample taken for sequencing was PBMCs. All receptors derive from a woman between 25 and 40 years old in good health and CMV-seronegative.

The chain is built from TRBV7-9 and TRBJ2-1; no firm D call. Trimming removed 1 base at V and 10 bases at J, with 5 bases between. The CDR3 runs 11 residues. In germline, CDR1 is SEHNR, CDR2 FQNEAQ (reference sequence). CDR3 bases: TGTGCCAGCAGCTTAGACTCAGAGCAGTTCTTC. As protein: CASSLDSEQFF.

The gene calls are TRBV6-5 and TRBJ2-3; TRBD2 is a possible D gene (6 bases). The V end lost 3 bases, the J end lost 0 bases, and 13 bases lay between the germline ends. The CDR3 has 16 amino acids. Germline CDR1 MNHEY, CDR2 SVGAGI. This CDR3 is CASSYDLAMSTDTQYF. CDR3 sequence (DNA): TGTGCCAGCAGTTATGATCTAGCGATGAGCACAGATACGCAGTATTTT.

This clone was picked up a small number of times. The chain joins TRBV27 to TRBJ2-7, with D perhaps TRBD2 (5 bases). Between the trimmed V and J ends, which lost 11 bases and 2 bases, there was a span of 19 bases. CDR1 is MNHEY, CDR2 SMNVEV, per germline (reference sequence). This CDR3 has 14 amino acids. The CDR3 nucleotides read TGTGCCTCCGCGGGTCGCCTGAGTCCCTACGAGCAGTACTTC. Translated: CASAGRLSPYEQYF.

The J gene is TRBJ2-5, the V gene TRBV28; D not certain. Germline V lookup: CDR1 MDHEN, CDR2 SYDVKM. Trimming took off 4 bases at V and 1 base at J, with 7 bases between the two ends. This CDR3 spans 13 amino acids. CDR3 protein: CASSSRFQETQYF. As DNA, the CDR3 is TGTGCCAGCAGTTCCAGGTTCCAAGAGACCCAGTACTTC.

The chain uses TRBV7-8 and TRBJ1-2, with D perhaps matching TRBD1 (6 bases). Per germline, CDR1 SGHVS and CDR2 FQNEAQ. The CDR3 length is 15 residues. With 5 bases removed from V and 4 bases from J, the gap between germline ends came to 17 bases. The chain's CDR3 is CASSPAGAARYGYTF. The CDR3 DNA sequence: TGTGCCAGCAGCCCCGCGGGGGCGGCACGCTATGGCTACACCTTC.

This chain connects TRBV28 to TRBJ2-7; TRBD1 aligns across 9 bases. V gave up 6 bases and J gave up 3 bases; unmatched junction bases: 12. CDR1 and CDR2 from the germline V gene are MDHEN and SYDVKM. CDR3 length equals 16 residues. For the CDR3, the DNA is TGTGCCAGCAGCGGAGCCGGGACAGGGCTATACTACGAGCAGTACTTC. Its protein product is CASSGAGTGLYYEQYF.

A note on this clone: A read error may produce the germline difference seen at one junction end. The CDR3 region has the DNA TGCGCCAGCAGTTTGGCAGGGGGAACTAATGAAAAACTGTTTTTT. Protein: CASSLAGGTNEKLFF. The chain uses TRBV5-1 and TRBJ1-4; TRBD1 aligns across 7 bases. The CDR3 has 15 residues. In germline, CDR1 is SGHRS, CDR2 YFSETQ.

This clone was counted once. The chain couples TRBV5-1 to TRBJ2-7; TRBD1 matches at 8 bases. The germline V gene has CDR1 SGHRS and CDR2 YFSETQ. This CDR3 is 16 amino acids long. The trim removed 0 bases at V and 0 bases at J, leaving 5 bases unmatched. This CDR3 is CASSLGTGLSSYEQYF. As DNA, the CDR3 is TGCGCCAGCAGCTTGGGGACAGGGCTGTCCTCCTACGAGCAGTACTTC.

The gene calls are TRBV18 and TRBJ2-2, with 7 bases identical to TRBD1. Germline V gene sequence: CDR1 KGHSH, CDR2 LQKENI. V shed 2 bases, J shed 3 bases, and the junction held 6 bases outside the gene matches. The CDR3 extends over 16 amino acids. CDR3 in DNA: TGTGCCAGCTCACCATGGATGACAGGGCACACCGGGGAGCTGTTTTTT. This codes for CASSPWMTGHTGELFF.

The rearrangement joins TRBV10-3 to TRBJ2-1; D is undetermined. Trimming pared 6 bases from V and 6 bases from J, leaving 6 bases between. The CDR3 sequence is 11 residues long. Germline CDR1 ENHRY, CDR2 SYGVKD. CDR3 amino acids: CAISSFNEQFF. The CDR3 bases are TGTGCCATCAGCTCTTTCAATGAGCAGTTCTTC.

The chain has TRBV6-1 and TRBJ1-3, with a weak D call TRBD1 (5 bases). The CDR3 extends over 16 amino acids. The ends were cut back, 3 bases at V and 2 bases at J, with 14 bases in the middle. The germline CDR1 and CDR2 sequences are MNHNS and SASEGT. In DNA form, the CDR3 reads TGTGCCAGCAGTGATCTTCGGACGGACACTGGAAACACCATATATTTT. Its protein is CASSDLRTDTGNTIYF.

J is TRBJ1-2 and V is TRBV7-2; the match to TRBD1 covers 10 bases. This CDR3 region has 15 residues. With V trimmed by 5 bases and J by 8 bases, 11 bases remained unmatched. Germline V gene data show CDR1 as SGHTA and CDR2 as FQGNSA. CDR3 in amino acids: CASSASPDRGLGYTF. DNA of the CDR3: TGTGCCAGCAGCGCCTCCCCGGACAGGGGGTTAGGCTACACCTTC.

This rearrangement joins TRBV5-6 to TRBJ2-7; the match to TRBD1 covers 7 bases. The CDR3 totals 15 residues. Germline loops: CDR1 SGHDT, CDR2 YYEEEE. Losses at the gene ends were 2 bases for V and 5 bases for J; bases not matched to a gene: 10. The CDR3 loop is CASSFRDSLTNEQYF. CDR3 in DNA: TGTGCCAGCAGCTTTAGGGACAGCCTGACGAACGAGCAGTACTTC.

The gene calls are TRBV11-1 and TRBJ2-1, with D tentatively TRBD2 (5 bases). The CDR3 is made up of 16 amino acids. Trimming removed 1 base at V and 2 bases at J, with 12 bases between. CDR1 and CDR2 (germline): SGHAT, FQDESV (reference sequence). The CDR3 sequence is CASSLGGESTYNEQFF. For the CDR3, the DNA is TGTGCCAGCAGCTTAGGTGGGGAGAGCACCTACAATGAGCAGTTCTTC. The full variable domain, its missing parts supplied by reference TRBV11-1 and TRBJ2-1, is EAEVAQSPRYKITEKSQAVAFWCDPISGHATLYWYRQILGQGPELLVQFQDESVVDDSQLPKDRFSAERLKGVDSTLKIQPAELGDSAMYLCASSLGGESTYNEQFFGPGTRLTVL.

This chain connects TRBV6-5 to TRBJ1-5; TRBD1 aligns across 7 bases. Germline V gene sequence: CDR1 MNHEY, CDR2 SVGAGI. J gave up 6 bases and V 2 bases, and 4 bases lay outside the gene matches. The CDR3 spans 14 residues. The CDR3 nucleotides read TGTGCCAGCAGTTACGCGACAGGGTTTCAGCCCCAGCATTTT. Protein: CASSYATGFQPQHF.

The chain couples TRBV7-3 to TRBJ2-5; 15 positions agree with TRBD2. This CDR3 is 16 amino acids long. V trimming: 5 bases; J trimming: 5 bases; junction bases outside the gene matches: 6. The germline CDR1 and CDR2 sequences are SGHTA and FQGTGA. CDR3 DNA: TGTGCCAGCAGCCGGGGACTAGCGGGAGGAAGGGAGACCCAGTACTTC. The encoded protein is CASSRGLAGGRETQYF.